This T cell receptor (beta chain) derives from a study of cytomegalovirus exposure and HLA in healthy donors. Notes on the study in general: Certain indistinguishable V segments, among them TRBV6-2 and TRBV6-3, were excluded.

Primers included in the PCR were 60 Vbeta and 13 Jbeta primers. TCRdb keeps only in-frame clones here, not all; method: immunoSEQ multiplex PCR. The data contain approximately 150,000 clones, 68% of them singletons. Only one count was recorded for this clone. Its antigen is currently unknown. V gave up 0 bases and J gave up 10 bases; unmatched junction bases: 8. The CDR3 contains 15 residues. Germline V CDR1 and CDR2: KGHSH, LQKENI. This TCR came from a man between 60 and 75 years old in good health and CMV-seronegative. The chain is built from TRBV18 and TRBJ2-1; 8 nucleotides agree with TRBD2. The sequenced material came from PBMCs. The CDR3 DNA reads as TGTGCCAGCTCACCACCGGCCGGGAGGGCCGGGGAGCAGTTCTTC. Protein sequence: CASSPPAGRAGEQFF.